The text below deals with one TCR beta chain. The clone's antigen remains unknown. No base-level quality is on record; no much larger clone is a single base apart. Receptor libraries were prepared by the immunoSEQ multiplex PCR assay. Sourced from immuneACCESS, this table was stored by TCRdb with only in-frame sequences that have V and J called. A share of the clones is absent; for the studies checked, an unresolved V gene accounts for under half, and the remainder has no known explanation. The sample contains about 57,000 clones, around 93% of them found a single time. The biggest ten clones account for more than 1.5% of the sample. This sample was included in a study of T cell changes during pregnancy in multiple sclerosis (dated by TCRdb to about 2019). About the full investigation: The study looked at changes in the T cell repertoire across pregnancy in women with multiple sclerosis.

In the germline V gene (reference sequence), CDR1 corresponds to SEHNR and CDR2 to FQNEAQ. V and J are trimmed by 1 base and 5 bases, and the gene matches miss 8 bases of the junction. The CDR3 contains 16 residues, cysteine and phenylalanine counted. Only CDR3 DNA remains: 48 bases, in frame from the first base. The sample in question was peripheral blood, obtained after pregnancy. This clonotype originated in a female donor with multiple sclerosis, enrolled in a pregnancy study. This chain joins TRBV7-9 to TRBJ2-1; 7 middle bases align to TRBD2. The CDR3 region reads CASSLGSGRANNEQFF. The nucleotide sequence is TGTGCCAGCAGCTTAGGAAGTGGGAGGGCCAACAATGAGCAGTTCTTC.